The 11 T cell receptor beta chains reported below all come from one sample, sequenced in a study of control samples from healthy donors and cancer patients. The method was immunoSEQ multiplex PCR; TCRdb's version includes in-frame clones alone and lacks a portion of them. The sample holds 90,000 to 100,000 clones, approximately 78% seen once. Sequencing was done on a sample of blood. Source of these receptors: a man aged 55-75 years in good health.

This chain links TRBV5-3 with TRBJ1-2, with 12 positions matching TRBD1. TRBV5-3 belongs to the ORF category, with a function that is uncertain. The CDR3 is 17 amino acids. Losses at the gene ends were 5 bases for V and 2 bases for J; bases not matched to a gene: 10. CDR3 residues: CARRFGTGGAPNYGYTF. The CDR3 DNA is TGTGCCAGAAGGTTTGGGACAGGGGGCGCCCCGAACTATGGCTACACCTTC.

This clone was seen only a few times. The chain recombines TRBV3-1 (or the pseudogene TRBV3-2) with TRBJ2-6; D gene unclear. V dropped 3 bases and J dropped 4 bases, with 16 bases sitting between them. This CDR3 contains 17 residues. Germline CDR1 reads LGHDT; CDR2 reads YNNKEL (reference sequence). CDR3 coding DNA: TGTGCCAGCAGCCACGCCTTGGGCCCTGCCGGGGCCAACGTCCTGACTTTC. Its translation: CASSHALGPAGANVLTF.

The chain has TRBV6-5 and TRBJ2-7; maybe TRBD2 (6 bases). Trimming removed 7 bases at V and 7 bases at J, with 23 bases between. Germline CDR1 MNHEY, CDR2 SVGAGI. The CDR3 has 15 amino acids. The CDR3 bases are TGTGCCAGCAAGAGCGGAGGGAGTAACCCCCTGGAGCAGTACTTC. It specifies CASKSGGSNPLEQYF.

V and J are TRBV19 and TRBJ1-1; no definite D call. V was pared by 6 bases and J by 2 bases, with 13 bases between. The CDR3 is 14 amino acids. Per germline, CDR1 LNHDA and CDR2 SQIVND (reference sequence). This CDR3 is CASRAGLLNTEAFF. The CDR3 DNA reads TGTGCCAGTAGGGCTGGACTGCTTAACACTGAAGCTTTCTTT.

The CDR3 region is CATSRERQGHEKLFF. DNA of the CDR3: TGTGCCACCAGCAGAGAGAGACAGGGGCATGAAAAACTGTTTTTT. The V and J genes are TRBV15 and TRBJ1-4; the match to TRBD1 covers 8 bases. With 0 bases clipped from V and 6 bases from J, the junction kept 3 bases outside the gene matches. The length of the CDR3 is 15 residues. Germline V CDR1 and CDR2: LNHNV, YYDKDF (reference sequence).

The chain is built from TRBV5-1 and TRBJ2-3, with unresolved D. Trimming took 3 bases from V and 1 from J, leaving 18 bases between them. The CDR3 is 17 amino acids. CDR1 and CDR2 from the germline V gene are SGHRS and YFSETQ. CDR3 region: CASSSGIRSRGTDTQYF. As DNA, the CDR3 is TGCGCCAGCAGCTCCGGAATAAGGTCGCGCGGCACAGATACGCAGTATTTT.

The chain uses TRBV6-1 and TRBJ2-5; D gene uncertain. The length of the CDR3 is 19 residues. Trimming pared 4 bases from V and 0 bases from J, leaving 24 bases between. CDR1 is MNHNS and CDR2 is SASEGT in the germline V gene. In nucleotides, the CDR3 is TGTGCCAGCAGTGGGGTACCCTCCAATCCAATACCGGACCAAGAGACCCAGTACTTC. As protein: CASSGVPSNPIPDQETQYF.

The V gene is TRBV7-3, the J gene TRBJ1-6, with TRBD1 matching 7 bases. The CDR3 is made up of 15 amino acids. CDR1 and CDR2 from the germline V gene are SGHTA and FQGTGA. With 0 bases clipped from V and 9 bases from J, the junction kept 5 bases outside the gene matches. CDR3 coding DNA: TGTGCCAGCAGCTTAACCGACGCAGGGGGTTCACCCCTCCACTTT. It translates to CASSLTDAGGSPLHF.

The chain combines TRBV20-1 with TRBJ1-6; D is ambiguous. The CDR3 spans 15 residues. Germline values: CDR1 DFQATT, CDR2 SNEGSKA (reference sequence). Trimming shortened V by 3 bases and J by 10 bases, and 19 bases separated the two germline ends. CDR3 nucleotides: TGCAGTGCTAGTCGGGGTTCCGGCTTCATGTCACCCCTCCACTTT. Protein product: CSASRGSGFMSPLHF.

J is TRBJ2-7 and V is TRBV30, with 11 bases fitting TRBD2. Trimming removed 1 base from V and 5 bases from J; junction bases left unmatched: 7. Germline loops: CDR1 GTSNPN, CDR2 SVGIG (reference sequence). The CDR3 extends over 15 amino acids. The CDR3 is CAWSGRLAGNDEQYF. In DNA, the CDR3 is TGTGCCTGGAGTGGGAGACTAGCGGGAAATGACGAGCAGTACTTC.

In regard to this clone: The junction and the germline gene differ at one end; a read error may be behind it. This chain uses TRBV7-2 with TRBJ2-1; TRBD2 aligns across 7 bases. CDR3 size: 11 residues. Germline CDR1 reads SGHTA; CDR2 reads FQGNSA. CDR3 in DNA: TGTGCCAGCAGCTTAGGCGGGAGTGCGATCTTC. It encodes CASSLGGSAIF.